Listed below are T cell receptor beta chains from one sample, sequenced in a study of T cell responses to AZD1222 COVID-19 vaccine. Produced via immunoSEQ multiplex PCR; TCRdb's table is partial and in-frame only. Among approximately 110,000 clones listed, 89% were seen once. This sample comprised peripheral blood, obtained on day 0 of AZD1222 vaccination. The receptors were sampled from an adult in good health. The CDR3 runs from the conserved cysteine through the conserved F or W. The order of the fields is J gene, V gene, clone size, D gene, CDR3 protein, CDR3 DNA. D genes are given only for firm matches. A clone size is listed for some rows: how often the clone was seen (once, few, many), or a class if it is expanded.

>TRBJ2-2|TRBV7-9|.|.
CASSLALTGSGTGTGELFF
TGTGCCAGCAGCTTAGCCTTAACAGGGTCTGGGACGGGGACCGGGGAGCTGTTTTTT
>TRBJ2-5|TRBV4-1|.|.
CASSQDRGLLETQYF
TGCGCCAGCAGCCAAGACCGGGGACTGCTAGAGACCCAGTACTTC
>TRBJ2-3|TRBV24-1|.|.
CATSGGQGPDTQYF
TGTGCCACCAGCGGCGGACAAGGCCCAGATACGCAGTATTTT
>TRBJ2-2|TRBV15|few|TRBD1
CATSRQGQGALVAGELFF
TGTGCCACCAGCAGACAAGGACAGGGGGCCCTTGTGGCCGGGGAGCTGTTTTTT
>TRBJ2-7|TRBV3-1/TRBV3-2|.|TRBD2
CASSQEVTSGPEQYF
TGTGCCAGCAGCCAAGAAGTAACTAGCGGCCCCGAGCAGTACTTC
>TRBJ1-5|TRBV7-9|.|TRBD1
CASSRTGDSNQPQHF
TGTGCCAGCAGCCGGACAGGGGATAGCAATCAGCCCCAGCATTTT
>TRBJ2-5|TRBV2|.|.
CASSERRNQETQYF
TGTGCCAGCAGTGAACGACGGAACCAAGAGACCCAGTACTTC
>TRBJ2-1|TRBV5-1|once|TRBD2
CASSLVLLAGNNEQFF
TGCGCCAGCAGCTTGGTTCTCCTAGCGGGAAACAATGAGCAGTTCTTC
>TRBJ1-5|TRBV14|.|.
CASSQVGSNQPQHF
TGTGCCAGCAGCCAAGTCGGATCGAATCAGCCCCAGCATTTT
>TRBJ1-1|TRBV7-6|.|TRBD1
CASSTWDRGDTEAFF
TGTGCCAGCAGCACATGGGACAGGGGGGACACTGAAGCTTTCTTT
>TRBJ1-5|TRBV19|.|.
CASSIATGRSVQPQHF
TGTGCCAGTAGTATAGCCACAGGGAGGTCGGTTCAGCCCCAGCATTTT
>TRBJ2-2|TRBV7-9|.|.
CASTPGTGSGELFF
TGTGCCAGCACCCCAGGAACAGGGTCCGGGGAGCTGTTTTTT
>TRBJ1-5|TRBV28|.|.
CASSLFGQSNQPQHF
TGTGCCAGCAGTCTCTTCGGACAGAGCAATCAGCCCCAGCATTTT
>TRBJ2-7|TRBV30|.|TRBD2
CAWSSTPGLAGGGRYEQYF
TGTGCCTGGAGTTCAACCCCCGGACTAGCGGGAGGAGGCCGCTACGAGCAGTACTTC
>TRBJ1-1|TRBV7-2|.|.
CASSHKSGTRTEAFF
TGTGCCAGCAGCCACAAGTCGGGGACGCGCACTGAAGCTTTCTTT
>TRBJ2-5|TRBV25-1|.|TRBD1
CASSEWTGAYETQYF
TGTGCCAGCAGTGAGTGGACAGGGGCTTACGAGACCCAGTACTTC
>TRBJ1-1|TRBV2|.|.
CASSEASEAGDEAFF
TGTGCCAGCAGTGAAGCCTCAGAGGCCGGCGATGAAGCTTTCTTT
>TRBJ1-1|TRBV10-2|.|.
CASTQTPNTEAFF
TGCGCCAGCACCCAGACACCGAACACTGAAGCTTTCTTT
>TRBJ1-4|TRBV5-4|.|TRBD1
CASSSSGGLNEKLFF
TGTGCCAGCAGCTCCTCAGGGGGGCTAAATGAAAAACTGTTTTTT
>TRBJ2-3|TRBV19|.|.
CASNRRGDTQYF
TGTGCCAGTAACCGCCGGGGAGATACGCAGTATTTT
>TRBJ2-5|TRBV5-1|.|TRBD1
CASQFLGQGHQETQYF
TGCGCCAGCCAATTCTTAGGACAGGGGCACCAAGAGACCCAGTACTTC
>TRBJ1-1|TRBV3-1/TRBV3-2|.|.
CASSPTGFITEAFF
TGTGCCAGCAGCCCCACAGGGTTTATCACTGAAGCTTTCTTT
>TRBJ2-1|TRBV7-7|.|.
CASSPGPQGRGEQFF
TGTGCCAGCAGCCCCGGGCCTCAGGGACGTGGTGAGCAGTTCTTC
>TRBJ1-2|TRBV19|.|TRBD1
CASKIDRGEGNYGYTF
TGTGCCAGTAAAATTGACAGGGGGGAGGGTAACTATGGCTACACCTTC
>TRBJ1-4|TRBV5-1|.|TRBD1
CASSTTGGSEKLFF
TGCGCCAGCAGCACGACAGGGGGGAGTGAAAAACTGTTTTTT
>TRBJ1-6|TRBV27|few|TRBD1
CASSPRTGGGSPLHF
TGTGCCAGCAGTCCCCGGACAGGGGGAGGTTCACCCCTCCACTTT
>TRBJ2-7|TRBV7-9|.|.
CASSTLVPYEQYF
TGTGCCAGCAGCACGCTCGTGCCCTACGAGCAGTACTTC
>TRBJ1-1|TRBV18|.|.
CASSNQAPVVVNTEAFF
TGTGCCAGCTCAAACCAAGCCCCGGTCGTCGTGAACACTGAAGCTTTCTTT
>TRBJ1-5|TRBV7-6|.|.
CASSPDRTYQPQHF
TGTGCCAGCAGCCCCGACAGGACCTATCAGCCCCAGCATTTT
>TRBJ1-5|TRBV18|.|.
CASSPGRDQPQHF
TGTGCCAGCTCACCCGGACGGGATCAGCCCCAGCATTTT
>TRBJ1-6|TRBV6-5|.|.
CASSYSIQGANSPLHF
TGTGCCAGCAGTTACTCGATACAAGGGGCGAACTCACCCCTCCACTTT
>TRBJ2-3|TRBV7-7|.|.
CASSLSPTDTQYF
TGTGCCAGCAGCTTGTCCCCCACAGATACGCAGTATTTT
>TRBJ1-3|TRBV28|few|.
CASSSQQGGNTIYF
TGTGCCAGCAGTTCCCAGCAGGGCGGAAACACCATATATTTT
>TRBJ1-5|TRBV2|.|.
CASSEGPYSNQPQHF
TGTGCCAGCAGTGAAGGTCCATATAGCAATCAGCCCCAGCATTTT
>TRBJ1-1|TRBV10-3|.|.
CAISESIVLNTEAFF
TGTGCCATCAGTGAGTCGATAGTTCTGAACACTGAAGCTTTCTTT
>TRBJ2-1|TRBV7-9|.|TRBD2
CASSPRTSGNNEQFF
TGTGCCAGCAGCCCCCGGACTAGCGGCAACAATGAGCAGTTCTTC
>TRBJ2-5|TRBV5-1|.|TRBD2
CASSISGSETQYF
TGCGCCAGCAGCATCAGCGGGAGTGAGACCCAGTACTTC
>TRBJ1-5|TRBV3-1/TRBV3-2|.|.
CASSQSRDQPQHF
TGTGCCAGCAGCCAATCCAGGGACCAGCCCCAGCATTTT
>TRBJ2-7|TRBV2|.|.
CASSALAIGAFSYEQYF
TGTGCCAGCAGTGCTCTAGCTATCGGGGCTTTCTCCTACGAGCAGTACTTC
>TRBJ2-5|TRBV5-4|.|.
CASRYRGLETQYF
TGTGCCAGCAGATATAGGGGGTTAGAGACCCAGTACTTC
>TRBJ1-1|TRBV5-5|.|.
CASSLERRRGSESGRTEAFF
TGTGCCAGCAGCTTGGAACGGAGGAGGGGGTCAGAGTCGGGACGAACTGAAGCTTTCTTT
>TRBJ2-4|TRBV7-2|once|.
CASTPSVAKNIQYF
TGTGCCAGCACCCCCTCGGTAGCCAAAAACATTCAGTACTTC
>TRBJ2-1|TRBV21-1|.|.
CASSTSGRLYNEQFF
TGTGCCAGCAGCACGTCGGGGAGGTTATACAATGAGCAGTTCTTC
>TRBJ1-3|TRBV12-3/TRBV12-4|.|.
CASSKGAGNTIYF
TGTGCCAGCAGCAAGGGGGCTGGAAACACCATATATTTT
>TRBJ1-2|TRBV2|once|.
CASSSAGARGYGYTF
TGTGCCAGCTCCTCGGCTGGGGCGCGGGGCTATGGCTACACCTTC
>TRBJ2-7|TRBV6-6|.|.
CASSPLGSEQYF
TGTGCCAGCAGTCCACTGGGTAGCGAGCAGTACTTC
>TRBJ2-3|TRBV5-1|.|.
CASSSDQSTQYF
TGCGCCAGCAGCTCCGACCAGTCAACGCAGTATTTT
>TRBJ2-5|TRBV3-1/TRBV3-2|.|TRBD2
CASSHLSGGIETQYF
TGTGCCAGCAGCCACCTTAGCGGGGGGATCGAGACCCAGTACTTC
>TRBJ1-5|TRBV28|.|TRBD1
CASTDTGGFQPQHF
TGTGCCAGCACCGATACAGGGGGCTTTCAGCCCCAGCATTTT
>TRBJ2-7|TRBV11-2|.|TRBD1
CASSNPPTRDRVREQYF
TGTGCCAGCAGCAACCCACCCACCCGGGACAGGGTTCGCGAGCAGTACTTC
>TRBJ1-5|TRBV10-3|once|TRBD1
CAISETDRGNQPQHF
TGTGCCATCAGTGAGACCGACAGGGGCAATCAGCCCCAGCATTTT
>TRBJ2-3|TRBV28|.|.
CASSPLGVSPTDTQYF
TGTGCCAGCAGTCCTCTGGGGGTATCGCCCACAGATACGCAGTATTTT
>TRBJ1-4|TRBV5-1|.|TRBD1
CASSVRGSTNEKLFF
TGCGCCAGCAGCGTCAGGGGGTCGACTAATGAAAAACTGTTTTTT
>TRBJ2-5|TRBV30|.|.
CAWNLGETQYF
TGTGCCTGGAATCTCGGAGAGACCCAGTACTTC
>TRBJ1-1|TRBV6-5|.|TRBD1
CASSFGTGVPEAFF
TGTGCCAGCAGTTTCGGGACAGGGGTCCCTGAAGCTTTCTTT